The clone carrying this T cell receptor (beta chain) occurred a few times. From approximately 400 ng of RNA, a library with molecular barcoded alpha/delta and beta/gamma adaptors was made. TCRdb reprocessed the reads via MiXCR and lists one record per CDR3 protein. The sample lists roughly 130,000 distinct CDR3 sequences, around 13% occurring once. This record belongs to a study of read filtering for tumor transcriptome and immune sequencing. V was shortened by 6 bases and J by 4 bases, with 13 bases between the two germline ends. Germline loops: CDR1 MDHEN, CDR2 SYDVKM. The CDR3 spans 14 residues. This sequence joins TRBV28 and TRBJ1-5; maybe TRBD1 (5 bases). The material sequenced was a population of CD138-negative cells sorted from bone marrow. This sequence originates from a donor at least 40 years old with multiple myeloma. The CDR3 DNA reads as TGTGCCAGCAGGCCAGGGACGGGGAATCAGCCCCAGCATTTT. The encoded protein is CASRPGTGNQPQHF.